This passage covers 29 T cell receptor beta chains from one sample sequenced in a study of T cells after posttransplantation cyclophosphamide. Method: immunoSEQ multiplex PCR; TCRdb's copy keeps in-frame clones and lacks some. The sample carries about 46,000 clones, around nine tenths recorded once. Sequencing was performed on PBMCs. The receptors shown here come from a woman aged 45 to 65 in good health and a related stem cell transplant donor.

This clone was counted once. The rearrangement links TRBV7-6 to TRBJ2-7, with TRBD2 identical over 7 bases. Germline values: CDR1 SGHVS, CDR2 FNYEAQ. V dropped 5 bases and J dropped 6; count of bases not matched to a gene: 4. The CDR3 covers 12 residues. CDR3 sequence: CASSPTGGEQYF. The CDR3 coding sequence is TGTGCCAGCAGCCCCACGGGGGGCGAGCAGTACTTC.

The chain links TRBV6-5 to TRBJ1-2; D gene unclear. Germline-derived CDR1 and CDR2 are MNHEY and SVGAGI. V shed 6 bases and J shed 7 bases, with 12 bases lying between them. The CDR3 is made up of 12 amino acids. The CDR3 sequence: CASSWSSSGYTF. In DNA form, the CDR3 reads TGTGCCAGCAGCTGGTCCTCGAGTGGCTACACCTTC.

Details on this clone: Likely a read error: the CDR3 ends without its conserved phenylalanine or tryptophan. The V and J genes are TRBV7-2 and TRBJ1-1, with D perhaps TRBD1 (5 bases). The CDR3 runs 14 residues. V was cut by 4 bases and J by 6 bases, with 15 bases left in between. The germline V gene encodes CDR1 SGHTA and CDR2 FQGNSA. The DNA for the CDR3 is TGTGCCAGCAGCTCGGGAGGTAGGGACGCTGAAGCTTTCCTT. Translating it yields CASSSGGRDAEAFL.

A remark on this clone: Sequence at one end of the junction differs from germline and may be a read error. The sample contains more than one DNA sequence encoding this CDR3. The chain has TRBV5-4 and TRBJ1-6, with D maybe TRBD1 (5 bases). Germline CDR1 and CDR2: SGHNT and YYREEE (reference sequence). The length of the CDR3 is 16 residues. The CDR3 here is CASSSRVGDSNSPLHF. The CDR3 coding sequence is TGTGCCAGCAGCTCGAGGGTGGGGGACTCAAATTCCCCCCTCCACTTT.

The V call is TRBV6-5, the J call TRBJ1-1; D gene unclear. In germline, CDR1 is MNHEY, CDR2 SVGAGI. CDR3 size: 12 residues. V lost 6 bases and J 4 bases, leaving 9 bases between the germline ends. The CDR3 DNA sequence: TGTGCCAGCAGAGTAGCGGGCACTGAAGCTTTCTTT. Translating it yields CASRVAGTEAFF.

CDR3 sequence (DNA): TGTGCCAGCAGAGGGGAGGAGGAAAAACTGTTTTTT. Translation: CASRGEEEKLFF. The rearrangement joins TRBV7-2 to TRBJ1-4; a possible D gene is TRBD1 (5 bases). The germline V gene encodes CDR1 SGHTA and CDR2 FQGNSA. V lost 6 bases and J 8 bases, leaving 10 bases between the germline ends. This CDR3 has 12 residues.

The V and J genes are TRBV7-5 and TRBJ2-5; the listed D gene, TRBD2, was not tested against the DNA. TRBV7-5 is listed as a pseudogene. The CDR3 totals 15 residues. The CDR3 spells CVRSLDKRDQETQYF. The CDR3 region has the DNA TGTGTCAGAAGCTTAGATAAGCGGGACCAAGAGACCCAGTACTTC.

To note about this clone: This specimen includes other DNA sequences encoding the same CDR3. The V gene is TRBV6-5, the J gene TRBJ2-2; no clear D. The CDR3 consists of 11 residues. The germline V gene encodes CDR1 MNHEY and CDR2 SVGAGI. Trimming took 4 bases from V and 8 from J, leaving 5 bases between them. CDR3 nucleotides: TGTGCCAGCAGTTCCAGGGGGGAGCTGTTTTTT. It translates to CASSSRGELFF.

This clone has a single count. The J gene is TRBJ2-7, the V gene TRBV6-5; possibly TRBD2 for D (7 bases). The length of the CDR3 is 14 residues. Trimming stripped 0 bases from V and 6 bases from J, with 12 bases between. CDR1 and CDR2 from the germline V gene are MNHEY and SVGAGI. CDR3 nucleotide sequence: TGTGCCAGCAGTTACTCTTGGGGGGGCGCCGAGCAGTACTTC. Translated: CASSYSWGGAEQYF.

This clone was seen only a few times. V and J are TRBV27 and TRBJ1-1, with 7 bases aligning to TRBD1. Germline loops: CDR1 MNHEY, CDR2 SMNVEV (reference sequence). V trimming: 7 bases; J trimming: 4 bases; junction bases outside the gene matches: 9. The CDR3 spans 14 residues. The CDR3 here is CASMTGRVSTEAFF. CDR3 DNA: TGTGCCAGCATGACAGGGAGAGTGAGCACTGAAGCTTTCTTT.

The chain uses TRBV19 and TRBJ2-7; D possibly corresponds to TRBD2 (6 bases). The CDR3 extends over 13 amino acids. The V and J ends lost 6 bases and 7 bases respectively, with 16 bases between them. The germline gives CDR1 LNHDA, CDR2 SQIVND (reference sequence). DNA of the CDR3: TGTGCCAGTAGCCTTCGGGACTCTTTGGAGCAGTACTTC. Protein: CASSLRDSLEQYF.

The J gene is TRBJ2-5, the V gene TRBV27, with 7 bases identical to TRBD2. CDR3 length equals 15 residues. Per the germline V gene, CDR1 is MNHEY and CDR2 is SMNVEV (reference sequence). V dropped 7 bases and J dropped 3; count of bases not matched to a gene: 11. This chain's CDR3 is CASKGKGTTKETQYF. Written as DNA, the CDR3 is TGTGCCAGCAAGGGGAAAGGGACTACCAAAGAGACCCAGTACTTC.

V usage is TRBV28 and J usage is TRBJ1-5; 10 bases agree with TRBD1. CDR1 MDHEN and CDR2 SYDVKM come from the germline V gene. V lost 6 bases and J lost 2; bases outside the gene matches: 10. The CDR3 extends over 17 amino acids. For the CDR3, the DNA is TGTGCCAGCAGCCTCCCCCGACAGGGGGCGGGCAATCAGCCCCAGCATTTT. Encoded protein: CASSLPRQGAGNQPQHF.

The chain uses TRBV6-1 and TRBJ2-7; possibly TRBD1 for D (5 bases). The V gene's germline CDR1 is MNHNS and CDR2 SASEGT. The CDR3 runs to 14 residues. The V gene lost 2 bases and the J gene lost 0 bases, with 8 bases spanning the gap. The CDR3 nucleotides are TGTGCCAGCAGTGAAAGGACAAGCTCCTACGAGCAGTACTTC. This encodes CASSERTSSYEQYF.

This clone has more than one count but fewer than ten. The V and J genes are TRBV6-6 and TRBJ2-7, with TRBD1 matching 11 bases. CDR1 and CDR2 from the germline V gene are MNHNY and SVGAGI (reference sequence). The ends lost 8 bases at V and 1 base at J; junction bases unmatched: 7. CDR3 length: 15 residues. CDR3 in DNA: TGTGCCAGCGGACCCAGGGACAGGGGGTCCTACGAGCAGTACTTC. This encodes CASGPRDRGSYEQYF.

The J gene is TRBJ1-2, the V gene TRBV25-1; D unresolved. V lost 0 bases and J lost 11, with 7 bases in between. This CDR3 comprises 11 residues. Germline loops: CDR1 MGHDK, CDR2 SYGVNS. CDR3 amino acids: CASSEYSGYTF. The CDR3 region has the DNA TGTGCCAGCAGTGAATACTCGGGATACACCTTC.

The J gene is TRBJ1-2, the V gene TRBV9; D remains unclear. CDR1 and CDR2 (germline): SGDLS, YYNGEE. The CDR3 consists of 13 residues. Trimming pared 4 bases from V and 4 bases from J, leaving 11 bases between. The CDR3 nucleotides are TGTGCCAGCAGCCCTAGCGACGGCTATGGCTACACCTTC. This codes for CASSPSDGYGYTF.

For the CDR3, the DNA is TGTGCCAGCAGTGAAGTGGCGAATCGAGGGAATCAGCCCCAGCATTTT. Residues: CASSEVANRGNQPQHF. J is TRBJ1-5 and V is TRBV6-1; D ambiguous. V was trimmed by 1 base and J by 4 bases, leaving 14 bases between them. The CDR3 runs to 16 residues. In germline, CDR1 is MNHNS, CDR2 SASEGT.

The rearrangement uses TRBV19 and TRBJ1-2; 9 bases map to TRBD1. The germline V gene has CDR1 LNHDA and CDR2 SQIVND (reference sequence). Germline trimming cut 5 bases from V and 4 bases from J; bases unmatched to any gene: 5. The CDR3 runs 14 residues. CDR3 sequence (DNA): TGTGCCAGTAGTCCGGGACAGGGCGGCTATGGCTACACCTTC. Translating it yields CASSPGQGGYGYTF.

This sequence joins TRBV30 and TRBJ1-5; a possible D gene is TRBD1 (5 bases). Germline CDR1 GTSNPN, CDR2 SVGIG (reference sequence). Trimming shortened V by 2 bases and J by 2 bases, and 13 bases separated the two germline ends. This CDR3 is 15 amino acids long. CDR3 sequence: CAWSTVGGGNQPQHF. In nucleotides, the CDR3 is TGTGCCTGGAGTACAGTGGGGGGGGGCAATCAGCCCCAGCATTTT.

The chain uses TRBV4-2 and TRBJ2-3; 8 bases map to TRBD2. V was pared by 0 bases and J by 4 bases, with 3 bases of the junction left unmatched. The V gene's germline CDR1 is LGHNA and CDR2 YNFKEQ. The CDR3 sequence is 15 residues long. CDR3 residues: CASSQEAGVPDTQYF. CDR3 bases: TGTGCCAGCAGCCAAGAAGCGGGAGTACCAGATACGCAGTATTTT.

The V and J genes are TRBV27 and TRBJ1-5; D is unclear. Germline CDR1 and CDR2: MNHEY and SMNVEV (reference sequence). V was trimmed by 2 bases and J by 4 bases, leaving 6 bases between them. This CDR3 has 13 amino acids. CDR3 amino acids: CASSLGENQPQHF. CDR3 DNA sequence: TGTGCCAGCAGTTTAGGTGAGAATCAGCCCCAGCATTTT.

V usage is TRBV6-5 and J usage is TRBJ1-1; D is unclear. The CDR3 length is 14 residues. Germline V lookup: CDR1 MNHEY, CDR2 SVGAGI. V was trimmed by 6 bases and J by 4 bases, leaving 15 bases between them. CDR3 bases: TGTGCCAGCAGGGAGGGAGTCGAATCCACTGAAGCTTTCTTT. It encodes CASREGVESTEAFF.

The chain employs TRBV2 and TRBJ2-7; 7 bases line up with TRBD2. V lost 7 bases, J lost 2 bases, and 5 bases stayed unmatched. Germline V lookup: CDR1 SNHLY, CDR2 FYNNEI. The CDR3 consists of 13 residues. The CDR3 DNA follows: TGTGCCAGCAAGCGGACTAGTCCCTACGAGCAGTACTTC. Its protein is CASKRTSPYEQYF.

This chain joins TRBV29-1 and TRBJ2-5, with D tentatively TRBD2 (5 bases). Per germline, CDR1 SQVTM and CDR2 ANQGSEA. This CDR3 has 12 amino acids. With 4 bases removed from V and 5 bases from J, the gap between germline ends came to 11 bases. The CDR3 sequence: CSVVGLGETQYF. DNA for the CDR3: TGCAGCGTTGTCGGACTCGGGGAGACCCAGTACTTC.

This chain links TRBV6-5 with TRBJ1-1; TRBD1 might be the D (5 bases). The length of the CDR3 is 14 residues. With 4 bases removed from V and 1 base from J, the gap between germline ends came to 10 bases. Germline CDR1 MNHEY, CDR2 SVGAGI. The CDR3 protein is CASSSDSANTEAFF. The CDR3, as DNA: TGTGCCAGCAGTTCAGACAGCGCGAACACTGAAGCTTTCTTT.

This rearrangement joins TRBV6-5 to TRBJ2-7; D unclear. This CDR3 spans 14 amino acids. Germline CDR1 and CDR2: MNHEY and SVGAGI. Trimming removed 0 bases from V and 0 bases from J, with 6 bases in between. This CDR3 is CASSYSVSSYEQYF. The CDR3 bases are TGTGCCAGCAGTTACTCAGTGAGCTCCTACGAGCAGTACTTC.

The DNA of the CDR3 is TGTGCCAGCAGCTTCGGCCCGGGACTAGCGAACACCGGGGAGCTGTTTTTT. Its translation is CASSFGPGLANTGELFF. V and J are TRBV11-3 and TRBJ2-2; 8 bases are a match to TRBD2. Germline V gives CDR1 SGHNT, CDR2 YENEEA. The V segment lost 3 bases and the J segment 0 bases; nucleotides outside the gene matches: 6. This CDR3 is 17 amino acids long.

The chain carries TRBV7-9 and TRBJ1-1; perhaps TRBD1 as D (6 bases). Trimming shortened V by 3 bases and J by 6 bases, and 11 bases separated the two germline ends. CDR3 length: 13 residues. Per germline, CDR1 SEHNR and CDR2 FQNEAQ (reference sequence). CDR3: CASSFITGPEAFF. CDR3 nucleotide sequence: TGTGCCAGCAGCTTCATTACAGGGCCTGAAGCTTTCTTT.